The text below deals with one T cell receptor beta chain. V was pared by 7 bases and J by 1 base, with 6 bases of the junction left unmatched. CDR3 length equals 15 residues. In germline, CDR1 is KGHSH, CDR2 LQKENI. This entry comes from a study of blood T cell repertoires in COVID-19. Study-wide context: Donors in the United States, Italy and Spain gave samples during acute or convalescent COVID-19. T cells, B-cell-depleted T cells, or PBMCs provided the cDNA or gDNA that served as material.

In the authors' methods: How many nucleated cells were present was estimated from reference gene primer amplification. The data were produced by immunoSEQ multiplex PCR, yet TCRdb's version contains in-frame clones alone and is incomplete. The V and J calls and clone size were taken over from that table, and D and trimming were inferred from the DNA. The sample lists over 100,000 clones; approximately 90% were seen once. The chain is built from TRBV18 and TRBJ1-1, with 10 bases fitting TRBD1. The sequence derives from a human donor in a cohort sampled during active COVID-19. Specimen: peripheral blood. CDR3 bases: TGTGCCAGCTTACGGGACAGGGGTTCGAACACTGAAGCTTTCTTT. Its translation: CASLRDRGSNTEAFF.